This T cell receptor beta chain was found in a study of molecular identifiers for immune sequencing clone quantification listed by TCRdb under 2018. General notes on the study: For a replicate experiment, the RNA from either 20,000 or 100,000 naive CD8 T cells was divided into five aliquots, and four of those aliquots went on to sequencing. This methods study used CD8 T cells to benchmark TCR RNA copy counting and molecular-identifier clustering-based TCR repertoire sequencing (MIDCIRS). Study-level results and caveats: Highly expanded clone sizes could be underestimated if identical TCR molecules share a barcode. The naive libraries included spiked-in Jurkat TCR RNA (10 copies' worth), and this Jurkat TCR RNA is not part of the donor repertoire. When barcode sub-clustering was not used, chimeric consensus sequences inflated TCR diversity, with chimeras reaching as high as 47%. Roughly 3 recovered TCR RNA copies per cell were obtained by modeling, versus about ten by digital PCR, implying a capture efficiency of about 30%. In CMV-specific effector cells, over 98% of molecules were held by clones above 20 RNA copies, whereas under 1% of molecules were held by such clones in naive cells. Spiked-in Jurkat TCR RNA equal to a single cell's worth was reported to be detectable even within one million naive CD8 T cells.

The CDR3 numbers 17 residues from cysteine through phenylalanine. Just CDR3 DNA is preserved here, 51 bases in frame from base 1. Taken from the germline V gene (reference sequence), the CDR1 and CDR2 loops are LNHNV and YYDKDF. The V end gives up 2 bases and the J end 3 bases, leaving 7 bases in the junction not matched to a gene. Note on this clonotype: The target of this receptor is not known. No much larger clonotype is one base removed from it; base qualities were not supplied.

Libraries of naive CD8 T cells were built from approximately 20,000 to 1,000,000 sorted cells, with 10%, 30% or 50% of the purified RNA used. Naive CD8 T cells, defined as CD8+CD4-CCR7+CD45RA+, were FACS-sorted into RLT Plus buffer on a BD FACSAria II. To test detection sensitivity, Jurkat RNA equal to ten TCR copies was added to samples of roughly 19,000-1,100,000 naive CD8 T cells. CD8 T cells were enriched with RosetteSep CD8+ T Cell Enrichment Cocktail and Ficoll-Paque, followed by ACK red cell lysis. Library construction relied on PCR. Sequenced on an Illumina HiSeq 4000. Preparation of bulk TCR libraries followed a previously described approach, with the TCR primers listed in Table S5. Total RNA was purified with the Qiagen AllPrep DNA/RNA kit. Before analysis, reads from multiple sequencing runs of one library were combined. In the paper's pipeline: Only reads with exact TCR constant sequence were kept, trimmed to 150 nt, and grouped by their 12-nt molecular barcodes. Reads in each barcode group were sub-clustered using a 15% Levenshtein threshold, and a quality-weighted consensus sequence was built for each RNA molecule. Non-functional sequences were excluded, and lower-count sequences lying one edit away from another sequence were also excluded. Barcode sub-clusters with fewer than 20% of the maximum read count were removed, based on fitting two negative binomial distributions. In TCRdb, the public reads were trimmed at Q25 with fastp and aligned with MiXCR, with productive beta chains retained. CDR3 protein sequences are deduplicated, and each keeps its most common genes and DNA. The V and J calls and clone size come from TCRdb's table, not from the authors' own analysis. This sample has more than 450,000 distinct CDR3 sequences in its table, and about a fifth of those were observed once. The top ten constitute more than 0.8% of the sample.

The chain uses TRBV15 and TRBJ2-1; TRBD2 fits 10 bases in the junction. This TCR derives from a human donor in good health. Some libraries in this study had Jurkat cell RNA spiked in. Sequencing was performed on naive CD8+ T cells from blood, with Jurkat cell RNA spiked in. The cell subset or site label, read with the paper, signifies: FACS-sorted CD8+CD4-CCR7+CD45RA+ naive T cells. The DNA sequence is TGTGCCACCAGCAGAAGTTTAGCGGGGGGTGTCTACAATGAGCAGTTCTTC. This translates into CATSRSLAGGVYNEQFF.